These 21 T cell receptor beta chains share one sample of origin, sequenced in a study of OX40 agonist ivuxolimab in advanced cancers. Sequenced by immunoSEQ multiplex PCR; TCRdb stores in-frame clones only, minus some. This table holds some 45,000 clones, 86% found once. The input for sequencing was CD4+ or CD8+ T cells sorted from blood, taken in a trial of the OX40 agonist ivuxolimab. These receptors were taken from an adult with an advanced solid tumor such as melanoma, head and neck, liver or kidney cancer.

This chain uses TRBV5-5 with TRBJ1-4; D unresolved. The ends were cut back, 4 bases at V and 13 bases at J, with 14 bases in the middle. CDR1 SGHKS and CDR2 YYEKEE come from the germline V gene (reference sequence). The CDR3 is 12 amino acids. In DNA, the CDR3 is TGTGCCAGCAGCCAAGGGAAGGGAGCACTGTTTTTT. This codes for CASSQGKGALFF.

The V and J genes are TRBV19 and TRBJ2-1, with unresolved D. Trimming left V 5 bases short and J 7 bases short, with 15 bases between. Per the germline V gene, CDR1 is LNHDA and CDR2 is SQIVND (reference sequence). The CDR3 contains 14 residues. The CDR3 DNA follows: TGTGCCAGTAGTCCCTGGGTCCCCACAAATGAGCAGTTCTTC. Translating gives CASSPWVPTNEQFF.

This rearrangement joins TRBV5-8 to TRBJ1-1; D is possibly TRBD1 (5 bases). CDR1 SGHTS and CDR2 YDEGEE come from the germline V gene. With 4 bases removed from V and 1 base from J, the gap between germline ends came to 17 bases. The CDR3 spans 16 residues. The CDR3 nucleotides are TGTGCCAGCAGCACATCCATTTTCGGGGGGAACACTGAAGCTTTCTTT. It translates to CASSTSIFGGNTEAFF.

This clone has a single count. This chain links TRBV27 with TRBJ2-4, with D tentatively TRBD2 (5 bases). Trimming took 6 bases from V and 8 from J, leaving 20 bases between them. Looked up from germline, CDR1 is MNHEY and CDR2 is SMNVEV (reference sequence). CDR3 length: 15 residues. The CDR3: CASSPFVEARYIQYF. The CDR3 DNA reads TGTGCCAGCAGCCCATTTGTGGAGGCGAGGTACATTCAGTACTTC.

This chain joins TRBV10-3 and TRBJ2-7; D is ambiguous. Germline CDR1 reads ENHRY; CDR2 reads SYGVKD. The CDR3 spans 18 residues. The V end lost 3 bases, the J end lost 4 bases, and 25 bases lay between the germline ends. The DNA of the CDR3 is TGTGCCATCAGTGATCAGCAGGTCCAGGCCCTTCTTCGGTACGAGCAGTACTTC. Amino acid sequence: CAISDQQVQALLRYEQYF.

V and J are TRBV19 and TRBJ2-7; TRBD1 matches at 9 bases. Germline lookup yields CDR1 LNHDA and CDR2 SQIVND (reference sequence). V lost 6 bases, J lost 0 bases, and 6 bases stayed unmatched. The CDR3 is 15 amino acids. CDR3 residues: CASSPRDRVSYEQYF. DNA for the CDR3: TGTGCCAGTAGCCCTCGGGACAGGGTCTCCTACGAGCAGTACTTC.

The genes are TRBV7-8 and TRBJ2-1; weak D call: TRBD2 (6 bases). The CDR3 runs 17 residues. V lost 5 bases, J lost 8 bases, and 25 bases lay in between. Germline CDR1 reads SGHVS; CDR2 reads FQNEAQ. The CDR3 bases are TGTGCCAGCAGCACCAGACTAGTGGGGAGCCTCGACGATGAGCAGTTCTTC. Protein: CASSTRLVGSLDDEQFF.

This clone was seen a handful of times. This sequence joins TRBV7-9 and TRBJ1-2; D is unresolved. The germline V gene has CDR1 SEHNR and CDR2 FQNEAQ (reference sequence). With 5 bases removed from V and 4 bases from J, the gap between germline ends came to 14 bases. The CDR3 is 14 amino acids. The CDR3 sequence is CASSAPDASYGYTF. Here the CDR3 DNA reads TGTGCCAGCAGCGCGCCGGACGCGAGCTATGGCTACACCTTC. The entire variable domain, with the rest obtained from reference TRBV7-9 and TRBJ1-2, is as follows: DTGVSQNPRHKITKRGQNVTFRCDPISEHNRLYWYRQTLGQGPEFLTYFQNEAQLEKSRLLSDRFSAERPKGSFSTLEIQRTEQGDSAMYLCASSAPDASYGYTFGSGTRLTVV.

This chain links TRBV11-2 with TRBJ1-3, with D hard to call. V lost 6 bases and J 6 bases, leaving 9 bases between the germline ends. The CDR3 runs to 12 residues. Germline V gene data show CDR1 as SGHAT and CDR2 as FQNNGV. The CDR3 protein is CASSSDQNTIYF. CDR3 DNA sequence: TGTGCCAGCAGTTCCGATCAAAACACCATATATTTT. The full variable domain, its missing parts supplied by reference TRBV11-2 and TRBJ1-3, is EAGVAQSPRYKIIEKRQSVAFWCNPISGHATLYWYQQILGQGPKLLIQFQNNGVVDDSQLPKDRFSAERLKGVDSTLKIQPAKLEDSAVYLCASSSDQNTIYFGEGSWLTVV.

The chain joins TRBV28 to TRBJ1-1; no definite D call. The CDR3 is 16 amino acids. V lost 5 bases to trimming and J lost 3 bases, with 19 bases between them. Germline assignment: CDR1 MDHEN and CDR2 SYDVKM. CDR3 amino acids: CASSPRPSGADTEAFF. The CDR3 nucleotides read TGTGCCAGCAGTCCTCGCCCTTCAGGAGCGGACACTGAAGCTTTCTTT.

The V gene is TRBV27, the J gene TRBJ1-5, with TRBD1 as a possible D gene (5 bases). V lost 5 bases, J lost 6 bases, and 11 bases lay in between. Germline V gene data show CDR1 as MNHEY and CDR2 as SMNVEV (reference sequence). This CDR3 region has 13 residues. The CDR3 DNA follows: TGTGCCAGCAGTCCCTCGGGGGGTCAGCCCCAGCATTTT. Protein sequence: CASSPSGGQPQHF.

The chain joins TRBV7-6 to TRBJ2-2; the match to TRBD1 covers 7 bases. This CDR3 comprises 13 residues. Looked up from germline, CDR1 is SGHVS and CDR2 is FNYEAQ. Trimming removed 10 bases from V and 1 base from J; junction bases left unmatched: 3. The DNA of the CDR3 is TGTGCCATAGACAGGGTGAACACCGGGGAGCTGTTTTTT. This codes for CAIDRVNTGELFF.

The V and J genes are TRBV11-3 and TRBJ1-5; D ambiguous. Deletions cut 5 bases from V and 9 bases from J, with 20 bases between. This CDR3 spans 15 amino acids. Germline V gene data show CDR1 as SGHNT and CDR2 as YENEEA. The CDR3 loop is CASSHERYQNRPQHF. The CDR3 DNA follows: TGTGCCAGCAGCCACGAGCGGTATCAGAACCGGCCCCAGCATTTT.

V gene TRBV13 combines with J gene TRBJ1-6; TRBD1 matches at 7 bases. The germline CDR1 and CDR2 sequences are PRHDT and FYEKMQ (reference sequence). With V trimmed by 5 bases and J by 6 bases, 7 bases remained unmatched. The length of the CDR3 is 15 residues. The CDR3 DNA is TGTGCCAGCAGCCTCCGACAGGGAGGTAATTCACCCCTCCACTTT. Translated, it gives CASSLRQGGNSPLHF.

This clone has more than one count but fewer than ten. The V and J genes are TRBV19 and TRBJ1-1, with D uncertain. Germline-derived CDR1 and CDR2 are LNHDA and SQIVND (reference sequence). There are 13 residues in the CDR3. With 6 bases removed from V and 10 bases from J, the gap between germline ends came to 18 bases. CDR3: CASSLEPRAVAFF. The CDR3 nucleotides read TGTGCCAGTAGCCTCGAGCCCCGGGCGGTAGCTTTCTTT.

The V and J genes are TRBV5-1 and TRBJ2-2; D call uncertain. The CDR3 consists of 13 residues. Trimming left V 9 bases short and J 6 bases short, with 15 bases between. The germline V gene encodes CDR1 SGHRS and CDR2 YFSETQ. CDR3 in DNA: TGCGCCACCCGATTCAGCGCGTCCGGGGAGCTGTTTTTT. Its protein product is CATRFSASGELFF.

V and J are TRBV15 and TRBJ1-1; D unresolved. This CDR3 is built from 12 residues. Germline CDR1 and CDR2: LNHNV and YYDKDF (reference sequence). V dropped 5 bases and J dropped 12 bases, with 16 bases sitting between them. The CDR3 here is CATSEEGPRTFF. CDR3 nucleotide sequence: TGTGCCACCAGCGAGGAAGGACCCCGGACTTTCTTT.

V and J are TRBV4-2 and TRBJ2-7; D assignment may be TRBD1 or TRBD2 (5 bases each). The CDR3 runs to 15 residues. The germline V and J ends were trimmed by 0 bases and 4 bases, with 13 bases remaining between them. In germline, CDR1 is LGHNA, CDR2 YNFKEQ. CDR3 residues: CASSQERGVLYEQYF. CDR3 DNA: TGTGCCAGCAGCCAAGAAAGAGGGGTTCTGTACGAGCAGTACTTC.

The chain has TRBV19 and TRBJ1-5; D is perhaps TRBD1 (6 bases). The CDR3 covers 15 residues. The germline V and J ends were trimmed by 7 bases and 3 bases, with 16 bases remaining between them. Germline CDR1 LNHDA, CDR2 SQIVND (reference sequence). In DNA, the CDR3 is TGTGCCAGTACCTCTAGGGGGGGCGTCAATCAGCCCCAGCATTTT. This translates into CASTSRGGVNQPQHF.

The V call is TRBV11-2, the J call TRBJ1-1; the match to TRBD1 covers 7 bases. The length of the CDR3 is 18 residues. The J segment lost 0 bases and the V segment lost 2 bases, leaving 12 bases of the junction unmatched. Germline CDR1 SGHAT, CDR2 FQNNGV. The CDR3 spells CASSLSVGGGTLNTEAFF. CDR3 bases: TGTGCCAGCAGCTTAAGCGTAGGGGGCGGGACACTGAACACTGAAGCTTTCTTT.

Only one count was recorded for this clone. The chain joins TRBV27 to TRBJ2-2; D is unclear. The CDR3 is made up of 13 amino acids. CDR1 MNHEY and CDR2 SMNVEV come from the germline V gene (reference sequence). The V end lost 0 bases, the J end lost 10 bases, and 9 bases lay between the germline ends. CDR3 in amino acids: CASSLSGSAELFF. For the CDR3, the DNA is TGTGCCAGCAGTTTATCGGGCAGTGCGGAGCTGTTTTTT.